The 6 T cell receptor beta chains given below trace back to one sample, sequenced in a study of regulatory T cells in long-lasting Graves disease (dated by TCRdb to the early 2020s). This specimen's time point label, interpreted: newly diagnosed GD, antithyroid drugs for less than 3 months. For both TCR sequencing and RNA sequencing, RNA was extracted from PBMCs using TRIzol. The receptor library was made with multiplex PCR. The instrument given in TCRdb is Illumina HiSeq 4000. To build TCR beta libraries, CDR3 regions were amplified by Arm-PCR using iRepertoire HTBI primers. TCRdb ran its own pipeline on the public reads, namely fastp trimming at Q25 and MiXCR clone calling, and kept in-frame beta chains. A single entry per CDR3 protein holds the most common genes and DNA from its merged rows. The sample yields some 460,000 distinct CDR3 sequences; 15% to 20% were counted once. Of the sample, roughly an eighth falls within the top ten clones.

The data also belong to a second study, concerning T cells in Graves' hyperthyroidism and ophthalmopathy.

Sequencing was performed on peripheral blood mononuclear cells (PBMCs), taken at new diagnosis, from a patient treated with antithyroid drugs. The receptor source for this set is a man in his forties with Graves disease. Donor details come from another sample of the same person, matched by shared clones.

The chain links TRBV27 to TRBJ2-7; 11 nucleotides align to TRBD1. CDR3 length: 15 amino acids. Germline-derived CDR1 and CDR2 are MNHEY and SMNVEV (reference sequence). With 4 bases clipped from V and 3 bases from J, the junction kept 5 bases outside the gene matches. CDR3 sequence reads: CASSWTGTGGYEQYF. For the CDR3, the DNA is TGTGCCAGCAGTTGGACCGGGACAGGGGGCTACGAGCAGTACTTC.

This clonotype was detected many times. This chain joins TRBV3-1 and TRBJ2-1; TRBD2 matches at 8 bases. CDR1 is LGHDT and CDR2 is YNNKEL in the germline V gene (reference sequence). The trim removed 0 bases at V and 7 bases at J, leaving 5 bases unmatched. This CDR3 has 15 residues. CDR3: CASSQDSGNGNEQFF. The CDR3 region has the DNA TGTGCCAGCAGCCAAGATAGCGGGAATGGGAATGAGCAGTTCTTC.

This clonotype was recorded at least ten times. The chain joins TRBV25-1 to TRBJ2-2; D is tentatively TRBD1 or TRBD2 (6 bases each). Trimming took 5 bases from V and 2 from J, leaving 18 bases between them. This CDR3 contains 17 residues. In germline, CDR1 is MGHDK, CDR2 SYGVNS. CDR3 nucleotide sequence: TGTGCCAGCAGTCCAAGTCAGTGGGGGGCAAACACCGGGGAGCTGTTTTTT. This translates into CASSPSQWGANTGELFF.

This clonotype occurred a few times. The chain uses TRBV14 and TRBJ2-1; 15 nucleotides line up with TRBD2. The CDR3 sequence is 17 residues long. Germline lookup yields CDR1 SGHDN and CDR2 FVKESK. V was pared by 4 bases and J by 9 bases, with 10 bases of the junction left unmatched. The chain's CDR3 is CASSLLRTSGRAGEQFF. In nucleotides, the CDR3 is TGTGCCAGCAGCCTCCTAAGGACTAGCGGGAGGGCGGGTGAGCAGTTCTTC. Full variable domain (remainder filled in from reference TRBV14 and TRBJ2-1): EAGVTQFPSHSVIEKGQTVTLRCDPISGHDNLYWYRRVMGKEIKFLLHFVKESKQDESGMPNNRFLAERTGGTYSTLKVQPAELEDSGVYFCASSLLRTSGRAGEQFFGPGTRLTVL.

This clonotype was observed many times. J is TRBJ2-2 and V is TRBV6-9; 10 nucleotides align to TRBD2. The germline V gene has CDR1 MNHGY and CDR2 SVAAGI. The CDR3 spans 15 residues. Trimming cost V 3 bases and J 6 bases; bases outside gene matches: 4. The CDR3 nucleotides read TGTGCCAGCAGTTACTCCACTAGCGGGGCCGGGGAGCTGTTTTTT. Its protein product is CASSYSTSGAGELFF.

Ten or more counts support this clonotype. The rearrangement uses TRBV2 and TRBJ2-3, with D maybe TRBD2 (5 bases). The V and J ends lost 3 bases and 4 bases respectively, with 14 bases between them. CDR1 and CDR2 from the germline V gene are SNHLY and FYNNEI. This CDR3 has 15 amino acids. DNA of the CDR3: TGTGCCAGCAGTGATTCTGGCCTCGGGGCAGATACGCAGTATTTT. It yields the protein CASSDSGLGADTQYF.